In this sample, the clone carrying this T cell receptor beta chain is medium-sized. The antigen remains undetermined. This sample is drawn from a study of spatial heterogeneity in lung cancer. The study, taken as a whole, reports: Tumor mutation counts were tracked by expanded intratumoral alpha and beta TCR counts.

The V gene lost 5 bases and the J gene lost 8 bases, with 15 bases spanning the gap. This CDR3 is 14 amino acids long. Looked up from germline, CDR1 is MNHEY and CDR2 is SMNVEV (reference sequence). Noted time point: sample taken at primary tumor resection. TCRdb redid the calling of the 5' RACE reads with MiXCR, one entry per CDR3 protein. Counted here are 1,500 to 2,000 distinct CDR3 sequences, 20% to 25% occurring once; the ten biggest clones make up about a fifth. The sequenced sample was lung tumor tissue, obtained at surgery. The receptor's source is a male donor with early-stage non-small cell lung cancer. V is TRBV27 and J is TRBJ1-4; TRBD1 might be the D (5 bases). CDR3 sequence (DNA): TGTGCCAGCAGTACAGAAGGGGTGGCGGAAAAACTGTTTTTT. As protein: CASSTEGVAEKLFF. Supplemented by reference TRBV27 and TRBJ1-4, the full variable domain reads EAQVTQNPRYLITVTGKKLTVTCSQNMNHEYMSWYRQDPGLGLRQIYYSMNVEVTDKGDVPEGYKVSRKEKRNFPLILESPSPNQTSLYFCASSTEGVAEKLFFGSGTQLSVL.